The sequence of this T cell receptor (beta chain) was determined in a study of OX40 agonist ivuxolimab in advanced cancers. Produced via immunoSEQ multiplex PCR; TCRdb's table is partial and in-frame only. The sample holds about 25,000 clones, 80% to 90% seen once. The sequencing here drew on CD4+ or CD8+ T cells sorted from blood, taken in a trial of the OX40 agonist ivuxolimab. The clonotype comes from an adult with an advanced solid tumor such as melanoma, head and neck, liver or kidney cancer.

DNA of the CDR3: TGCGCCAGCAGCGAGTCCGGGACAGGGTACGAAAAACTGTTTTTT. Translating gives CASSESGTGYEKLFF. The rearrangement joins TRBV5-1 to TRBJ1-4, with TRBD1 matching 9 bases. Germline loops: CDR1 SGHRS, CDR2 YFSETQ. J lost 8 bases, V lost 4 bases, and 9 bases had no gene match. There are 15 residues in the CDR3. The full variable domain, in which reference TRBV5-1 and TRBJ1-4 provide the parts outside the CDR3, is KAGVTQTPRYLIKTRGQQVTLSCSPISGHRSVSWYQQTPGQGLQFLFEYFSETQRNKGNFPGRFSGRQFSNSRSEMNVSTLELGDSALYLCASSESGTGYEKLFFGSGTQLSVL.